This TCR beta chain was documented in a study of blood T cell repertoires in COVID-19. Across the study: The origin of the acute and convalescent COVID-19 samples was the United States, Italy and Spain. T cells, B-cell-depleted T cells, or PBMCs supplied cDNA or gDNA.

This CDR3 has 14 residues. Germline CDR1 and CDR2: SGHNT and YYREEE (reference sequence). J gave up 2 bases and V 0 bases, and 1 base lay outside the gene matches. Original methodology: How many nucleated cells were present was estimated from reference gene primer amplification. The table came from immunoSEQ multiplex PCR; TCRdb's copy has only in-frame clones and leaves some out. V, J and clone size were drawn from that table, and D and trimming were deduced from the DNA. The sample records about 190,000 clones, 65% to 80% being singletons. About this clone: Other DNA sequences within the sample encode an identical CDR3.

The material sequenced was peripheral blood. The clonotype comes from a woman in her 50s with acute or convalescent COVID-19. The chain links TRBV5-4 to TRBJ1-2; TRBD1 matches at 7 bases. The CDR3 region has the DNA TGTGCCAGCAGCTTGGGACAGGGAAACTATGGCTACACCTTC. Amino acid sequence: CASSLGQGNYGYTF.